These T cell receptor beta chains were read from a single sample in a study of T-cell reconstitution after alpha-beta-depleted transplantation in children. TCRdb processed the PCR reads anew with MiXCR; each CDR3 protein has one entry. Altogether approximately 170,000 distinct CDR3 sequences are present, 11% being singletons, with the ten largest covering around 13%. The sequencing used PBMCs, collected before TCRalphabeta/CD19-depleted stem cell transplant. Receptor source: a boy aged 2 to 10 with acute myeloid leukemia, due to receive a stem cell transplant. Both conserved end residues are part of each CDR3. The D gene is left open where the match is weak. Rows may omit the clone size; those that give it use once, few, many or a size class.

D,length,V,size,J,DNA,CDR3
TRBD2,16,TRBV25-1,many,TRBJ2-7,TGTGCCAGCAGAAGGACTAGCGGGAACCTAGCCTACGAGCAGTACTTC,CASRRTSGNLAYEQYF
TRBD2,14,TRBV3-1,-,TRBJ2-7,TGTGCCAGCAGGGGAAGGACTAGCGGGACCGAGCAGTACTTC,CASRGRTSGTEQYF
-,15,TRBV2,many,TRBJ1-5,TGTGCCAGCAGTGACCCGAGGGGGAGCAATCAGCCCCAGCATTTT,CASSDPRGSNQPQHF
-,14,TRBV18,-,TRBJ1-2,TGTGCCAGCTCACCAAGTCCATCGCCCTATGGCTACACCTTC,CASSPSPSPYGYTF
TRBD1,15,TRBV5-1,-,TRBJ2-1,TGCGCCAGCAGCTTGGGGACAGGGAATTACAATGAGCAGTTCTTC,CASSLGTGNYNEQFF
-,17,TRBV28,many,TRBJ1-5,TGTGCCAGCAGTTGGATCCCGACAATCTATAGCAATCAGCCCCAGCATTTT,CASSWIPTIYSNQPQHF
-,14,TRBV29-1,many,TRBJ2-5,TGCAGCGTCCGAACCCCAGGACAGCAAGAGACCCAGTACTTC,CSVRTPGQQETQYF
-,15,TRBV7-2,many,TRBJ2-1,TGTGCCAGCAGCCGGGCGGCCCAGACTTACAATGAGCAGTTCTTC,CASSRAAQTYNEQFF
TRBD1,14,TRBV18,many,TRBJ1-5,TGTGCCAGCTCCCCTAGGGACAGGGAGCAGCCCCAGCATTTT,CASSPRDREQPQHF
-,16,TRBV4-1,many,TRBJ2-6,TGCGCCAGCAGCCAAGCACCTTTTTTTGGGGCCAACGTCCTGACTTTC,CASSQAPFFGANVLTF
-,12,TRBV12-3/TRBV12-4,many,TRBJ1-1,TGTGCCAGCAGTTTCGGGGGCCGGAAAGCTTTCTTT,CASSFGGRKAFF
-,14,TRBV7-2,many,TRBJ2-2,TGTGCCAGCAGCTTGTCGTCAGGGACCGGGGAGCTGTTTTTT,CASSLSSGTGELFF
-,14,TRBV20-1,many,TRBJ2-7,TGCAGTGCGTGGGCTCCAACTAGCTCCTACGAGCAGTACTTC,CSAWAPTSSYEQYF
-,16,TRBV28,many,TRBJ1-5,TGTGCCAGCAGTATCGGCCACAGGGCTAGCAATCAGCCCCAGCATTTT,CASSIGHRASNQPQHF
-,11,TRBV6-1,many,TRBJ1-1,TGTGCCGTCCCCGCTGTAGCAGAAGCTTTCTTT,CAVPAVAEAFF
-,15,TRBV12-3/TRBV12-4,many,TRBJ2-2,TGTGCCAGCAGACCCAAGGCAGGGATAGGCGGGGAGCTGTTTTTT,CASRPKAGIGGELFF